Given below is one TCR beta chain in context. CDR3 length: 13 amino acids. Germline lookup yields CDR1 SQVTM and CDR2 ANQGSEA. Then a second PCR, running roughly 7 to 12 cycles, was carried out with a sample-barcoded 5' primer and a J-beta primer mix. One entry per CDR3 protein, called by TCRdb with MiXCR from the 5' RACE reads. The sample has 760,000 or so distinct CDR3 sequences; roughly 25% are singletons. Ranging in age from roughly 6 to 90, the donors were healthy Caucasian individuals from Russia. Researchers report isolating at least 6 million PBMCs per sample. The record originates from a study of blood T cells in healthy people across ages. Across the study: Template switching picked up about one barcoded beta molecule for each two T cells.

These data also formed part of another study, on T cells of mothers and their children. Per that paper: Mother-child pairs who were related displayed a slightly higher overlap than unrelated pairs, a difference that was non-significant.

The receptor's source is a boy between 10 and 17 years old in good health. This sequence joins TRBV29-1 and TRBJ2-5; tentatively, D is TRBD1 (5 bases). The J call is in doubt because the DNA end fits TRBJ2-7 better. The sample comprised blood. CDR3 sequence (DNA): TGCAGCGTTGTGTTTGGCAGGGCCTACGAGCAGTACTTC. Protein: CSVVFGRAYEQYF.